These 32 T cell receptor beta chains originate from one sample sequenced in a study of T cell repertoires in cytomegalovirus infection (dated by TCRdb to between 2018 and 2021). Interpreted using the paper, the treatment or condition label stands for: in vitro stimulation with specific CMV peptide epitopes to enrich CMV-specific T cells. Antigens of these TCRs are unknown. The listed sequencing device is Illumina HiSeq 1500. The public reads were quality trimmed at Q25 with fastp and then assembled into clones with MiXCR by TCRdb, keeping productive beta chains. Rows are unified per CDR3 protein, each entry keeping the most common DNA and genes. The sample contains 600,000 to 700,000 distinct CDR3 sequences, about 30% of them found a single time. The ten largest clones capture roughly 18% of the sample. The source was cultured PBMCs, collected from culture after CMV antigen stimulation. The receptors come from a human donor in good health (CMV status not recorded). Some clones in this sample may be carry-over from other donors' samples.

The gene calls are TRBV7-6 and TRBJ2-3, with D hard to call. In germline, CDR1 is SGHVS, CDR2 FNYEAQ. Trimming removed 3 bases at V and 5 bases at J, with 9 bases between. The CDR3 loop spans 13 amino acids. CDR3 protein: CASSFQVGDTQYF. CDR3 DNA sequence: TGTGCCAGCAGCTTCCAGGTGGGAGATACGCAGTATTTT.

This clonotype came up a few times. The chain combines TRBV7-2 with TRBJ1-1; D is ambiguous. CDR1 and CDR2 from the germline V gene are SGHTA and FQGNSA. This CDR3 is 15 amino acids long. The V end lost 5 bases, the J end lost 5 bases, and 18 bases lay between the germline ends. The CDR3 region is CASSPTWGQTTEAFF. DNA for the CDR3: TGTGCCAGCAGCCCCACGTGGGGTCAGACTACTGAAGCTTTCTTT.

The rearrangement links TRBV27 to TRBJ2-1; 10 nucleotides align to TRBD2. CDR1 MNHEY and CDR2 SMNVEV come from the germline V gene (reference sequence). J lost 7 bases, V lost 2 bases, and 5 bases had no gene match. The CDR3 has 15 amino acids. This CDR3 is CASSLLAGEFNEQFF. CDR3 bases: TGTGCCAGCAGTTTACTAGCGGGAGAATTTAATGAGCAGTTCTTC.

This clonotype was seen more than once but under ten times. The J gene is TRBJ1-5, the V gene TRBV2; a weak D match, TRBD1 (6 bases). This CDR3 has 15 residues. Trimming took 6 bases from V and 4 from J, leaving 16 bases between them. Looked up from germline, CDR1 is SNHLY and CDR2 is FYNNEI. The CDR3 nucleotides are TGTGCCAGCAGCGGCGACAGGTCTAGTAATCAGCCCCAGCATTTT. It yields the protein CASSGDRSSNQPQHF.

This clonotype has a count of ten or more. CDR3 coding DNA: TGTGCCAGCAGCTTTTATCTTAATGAAAAACTGTTTTTT. Translation: CASSFYLNEKLFF. This chain links TRBV7-8 with TRBJ1-4, with D uncertain. Germline V gene sequence: CDR1 SGHVS, CDR2 FQNEAQ. Trimming took off 3 bases at V and 4 bases at J, with 6 bases between the two ends. The CDR3 loop spans 13 amino acids.

This clonotype was detected only a few times. The chain has TRBV20-1 and TRBJ2-1; TRBD2 matches at 9 bases. The CDR3 contains 19 residues. V lost 5 bases and J lost 6; bases outside the gene matches: 23. The germline gives CDR1 DFQATT, CDR2 SNEGSKA (reference sequence). The CDR3, as DNA: TGCAGTGCTCATACGACATATAATCCTCTAGCGGGGACCAGCAATGAGCAGTTCTTC. It encodes CSAHTTYNPLAGTSNEQFF.

This clonotype was counted only a few times. This chain connects TRBV4-1 to TRBJ1-1, with 9 bases lining up with TRBD1. The V and J ends lost 2 bases and 1 base, in that order; junction bases with no gene match: 2. The CDR3 runs to 15 residues. The germline V gene has CDR1 MGHRA and CDR2 YSYEKL. CDR3 sequence: CASSQRTGANTEAFF. The CDR3 bases are TGCGCCAGCAGCCAACGGACAGGGGCGAACACTGAAGCTTTCTTT.

The chain recombines TRBV7-8 with TRBJ2-4; 7 nucleotides match TRBD2. The CDR3 loop spans 15 amino acids. CDR1 is SGHVS, CDR2 FQNEAQ, per germline. Unmatched junction bases numbered 10, after V lost 5 bases and J lost 6 bases. In DNA, the CDR3 is TGTGCCAGCAGCGTTACCGGGACTACCATAAACATTCAGTACTTC. Amino acids: CASSVTGTTINIQYF.

CDR3 bases: TGCGCCAGCAGCCAACGGGTCCGGGGAGGTGGCGAGCAGTACTTC. Translating it yields CASSQRVRGGGEQYF. This chain connects TRBV4-1 to TRBJ2-7; a weak D match, TRBD2 (6 bases). CDR1 MGHRA and CDR2 YSYEKL come from the germline V gene. The CDR3 runs 15 residues. The V and J ends lost 2 bases and 6 bases respectively, with 17 bases between them.

This clonotype was seen at least ten times. This chain uses TRBV7-2 with TRBJ1-4; D gene ambiguous. This CDR3 has 16 amino acids. V was clipped by 5 bases and J by 5 bases, with 18 bases between them. Per germline, CDR1 SGHTA and CDR2 FQGNSA. The CDR3 coding sequence is TGTGCCAGCAGCCGCTTAGTGTCGGGGTTAAATGAAAAACTGTTTTTT. Translating it yields CASSRLVSGLNEKLFF.

The chain recombines TRBV29-1 with TRBJ2-1, with TRBD2 matching 15 bases. The junction had 7 bases not matched to a gene; V was cut back by 6 bases and J by 7 bases. The CDR3 spans 15 residues. CDR1 and CDR2 (germline): SQVTM, ANQGSEA. DNA for the CDR3: TGCAGCGTCGACGGGACTAGCGGGGGGTATAATGAGCAGTTCTTC. Amino acids: CSVDGTSGGYNEQFF.

Note on this clonotype: The CDR3 does not close with the conserved phenylalanine or tryptophan, likely indicating a read error. This rearrangement joins TRBV12-3 or TRBV12-4 to TRBJ1-1; tentatively, D is TRBD1 (5 bases). V lost 5 bases and J 1 base, leaving 11 bases between the germline ends. The CDR3 is made up of 14 amino acids. The CDR3 loop reads CASSPVGGNTEAFS. The CDR3 DNA is TGTGCCAGCAGTCCTGTGGGGGGGAACACTGAAGCTTTCTCT.

The chain has TRBV15 and TRBJ2-1; D is possibly TRBD2 (5 bases). Germline CDR1 and CDR2: LNHNV and YYDKDF (reference sequence). The CDR3 runs to 15 residues. V lost 1 base and J 6 bases, leaving 13 bases between the germline ends. CDR3 bases: TGTGCCACCAGCAGAGGGATAGGACTCCGCAATGAGCAGTTCTTC. Its translation is CATSRGIGLRNEQFF.

This chain joins TRBV7-2 and TRBJ2-5; no definite D call. Germline V gene lookup returns CDR1 SGHTA and CDR2 FQGNSA. CDR3 length: 13 residues. Trimming removed 5 bases from V and 6 bases from J, with 13 bases in between. This CDR3 is CASSPPISKTQYF. The CDR3 bases are TGTGCCAGCAGCCCCCCAATCTCCAAGACCCAGTACTTC. The full variable domain, rest sourced from reference TRBV7-2 and TRBJ2-5, is GAGVSQSPSNKVTEKGKDVELRCDPISGHTALYWYRQSLGQGLEFLIYFQGNSAPDKSGLPSDRFSAERTGGSVSTLTIQRTQQEDSAVYLCASSPPISKTQYFGPGTRLLVL.

The CDR3 DNA is TGTGCCAGCAGTTACTCCACCAGGGGTGGGGGCAATGAGCAGTTCTTC. It codes for CASSYSTRGGGNEQFF. The V call is TRBV6-2 or TRBV6-3, the J call TRBJ2-1; D may be TRBD1 (6 bases). Germline V gene lookup returns CDR1 MNHEY and CDR2 SVGEGT. The ends were cut back, 0 bases at V and 6 bases at J, with 15 bases in the middle. This CDR3 is built from 16 residues.

The chain employs TRBV6-1 and TRBJ2-1, with TRBD2 identical over 7 bases. Germline-derived CDR1 and CDR2 are MNHNS and SASEGT. The CDR3 contains 15 residues. The V segment lost 6 bases and the J segment 0 bases; nucleotides outside the gene matches: 5. The CDR3 spells CASRPGTNSYNEQFF. In DNA, the CDR3 is TGTGCCAGCAGGCCCGGGACTAACTCCTACAATGAGCAGTTCTTC.

This clonotype occurred once. The J gene is TRBJ2-1, the V gene TRBV14; 13 bases are a match to TRBD2. CDR1 and CDR2 from the germline V gene are SGHDN and FVKESK. The CDR3 is 16 residues long. The junction had 7 bases not matched to a gene; V was cut back by 2 bases and J by 9 bases. CDR3 sequence reads: CASSQPTSGRSGEQFF. The CDR3 nucleotides are TGTGCCAGCAGCCAACCGACTAGCGGGAGGAGCGGTGAGCAGTTCTTC. Looking up the rest from reference TRBV14 and TRBJ2-1 gives the full variable domain: EAGVTQFPSHSVIEKGQTVTLRCDPISGHDNLYWYRRVMGKEIKFLLHFVKESKQDESGMPNNRFLAERTGGTYSTLKVQPAELEDSGVYFCASSQPTSGRSGEQFFGPGTRLTVL.

V is TRBV6-2 or TRBV6-3 and J is TRBJ2-1; D is uncertain. The V gene's germline CDR1 is MNHEY and CDR2 SVGEGT. The CDR3 loop spans 16 amino acids. The V gene lost 0 bases and the J gene lost 4 bases, with 13 bases spanning the gap. CDR3: CASSYSSRDPYNEQFF. The CDR3 DNA sequence: TGTGCCAGCAGTTACTCCTCTCGCGACCCTTACAATGAGCAGTTCTTC.

In this sample, this clonotype turned up a few times. The chain links TRBV6-8 to TRBJ1-1, with 9 bases lining up with TRBD1. Germline V CDR1 and CDR2: MNHGY, SAAAGT. J was trimmed by 4 bases and V by 7 bases; bases with no gene match: 4. The CDR3 spans 13 residues. CDR3 amino acids: CASNLQGATEAFF. The CDR3, as DNA: TGTGCCAGCAACCTACAGGGGGCCACTGAAGCTTTCTTT.

J is TRBJ2-1 and V is TRBV15, with a possible D match to TRBD2 (6 bases). Germline V gene lookup returns CDR1 LNHNV and CDR2 YYDKDF (reference sequence). Trimming removed 3 bases at V and 8 bases at J, with 20 bases between. This CDR3 is 16 amino acids long. The CDR3 region has the DNA TGTGCCACCAGCAGCCGACGAAGGCGGGGAATCGATGAGCAGTTCTTC. Its protein is CATSSRRRRGIDEQFF.

This clonotype turned up a few times. The CDR3 reads CASSRQGGSGNTIYF. CDR3 nucleotides: TGTGCCAGCAGTCGGCAGGGGGGCAGTGGAAACACCATATATTTT. The chain joins TRBV12-3 or TRBV12-4 to TRBJ1-3, with 7 bases fitting TRBD1. V trimming: 5 bases; J trimming: 3 bases; junction bases outside the gene matches: 7. The CDR3 runs to 15 residues.

Only a few counts were recorded for this clonotype. The V and J genes are TRBV6-2 or TRBV6-3 and TRBJ2-1; maybe TRBD2 (6 bases). This CDR3 contains 15 residues. The V end was cut by 5 bases, the J end by 3 bases, with 14 bases between. CDR1 MNHEY and CDR2 SVGEGT come from the germline V gene. This CDR3 is CASSPQAGHYNEQFF. The CDR3 nucleotides are TGTGCCAGCAGTCCCCAAGCGGGCCACTACAATGAGCAGTTCTTC.

This clonotype was counted between two and nine times. V gene TRBV12-3 or TRBV12-4 combines with J gene TRBJ1-2; D gene uncertain. This CDR3 spans 12 amino acids. Between the trimmed V and J ends, which lost 5 bases and 8 bases, there was a span of 12 bases. CDR3 loop: CASSPYGTGYTF. The CDR3 DNA reads as TGTGCCAGCAGTCCCTATGGTACGGGCTACACCTTC.

The table lists this clonotype with a few counts. V is TRBV11-1 and J is TRBJ2-1; 12 bases align to TRBD2. The CDR3 is 15 residues long. J lost 5 bases, V lost 6 bases, and 5 bases had no gene match. The germline gives CDR1 SGHAT, CDR2 FQDESV (reference sequence). The CDR3 is CASSQLAGGNNEQFF. DNA of the CDR3: TGTGCCAGCAGTCAACTAGCGGGGGGCAACAATGAGCAGTTCTTC.

A single count supports this clonotype. The junction does not match germline at one end; this may be a read error. This sequence joins TRBV10-3 and TRBJ2-7, with no clear D. The V gene's germline CDR1 is ENHRY and CDR2 SYGVKD. The CDR3 sequence is 13 residues long. The CDR3 here is CVISEYKAYEQYF. DNA for the CDR3: TGTGTCATCAGTGAGTATAAGGCCTACGAGCAGTACTTC.

This clonotype was counted a few times. V is TRBV12-3 or TRBV12-4 and J is TRBJ2-3; D remains unclear. Trimming stripped 4 bases from V and 2 bases from J, with 10 bases between. CDR3 length: 14 amino acids. The CDR3 region is CASSWGRDTDTQYF. The CDR3 DNA follows: TGTGCCAGCAGTTGGGGTAGAGACACAGATACGCAGTATTTT.

The rearrangement joins TRBV9 to TRBJ2-1; the D is unclear. The germline V and J ends were trimmed by 4 bases and 5 bases, with 10 bases remaining between them. Per germline, CDR1 SGDLS and CDR2 YYNGEE. The CDR3 extends over 13 amino acids. The CDR3 region has the DNA TGTGCCAGCAGCCCCCAGACCAACAATGAGCAGTTCTTC. This sequence encodes CASSPQTNNEQFF.

The CDR3 DNA reads TGTGCCAGTAGTATCCTCACTCGGGGGGGCGCCGGGGAGCTGTTTTTT. Amino acids: CASSILTRGGAGELFF. This rearrangement joins TRBV19 to TRBJ2-2, with 8 bases lining up with TRBD2. In germline, CDR1 is LNHDA, CDR2 SQIVND (reference sequence). This CDR3 is built from 16 residues. The ends lost 3 bases at V and 6 bases at J; junction bases unmatched: 9. Based on the CDR3 plus reference TRBV19 and TRBJ2-2, the full variable domain is DGGITQSPKYLFRKEGQNVTLSCEQNLNHDAMYWYRQDPGQGLRLIYYSQIVNDFQKGDIAEGYSVSREKKESFPLTVTSAQKNPTAFYLCASSILTRGGAGELFFGEGSRLTVL.

This sequence joins TRBV20-1 and TRBJ2-1, with D possibly TRBD2 on 5 matching bases. CDR1 is DFQATT and CDR2 is SNEGSKA in the germline V gene (reference sequence). The CDR3 loop spans 15 amino acids. The V end was cut by 5 bases, the J end by 6 bases, with 20 bases between. CDR3 sequence reads: CSAEATGRGSNEQFF. Written as DNA, the CDR3 is TGCAGTGCTGAAGCTACGGGCCGGGGAAGCAATGAGCAGTTCTTC.

The chain carries TRBV7-6 and TRBJ2-7; TRBD1 might be the D (5 bases). The germline gives CDR1 SGHVS, CDR2 FNYEAQ. V dropped 4 bases and J dropped 1 base, with 8 bases sitting between them. The CDR3 spans 13 residues. The CDR3 here is CASSSTESYEQYF. The CDR3 DNA is TGTGCCAGCAGCTCGACAGAATCCTACGAGCAGTACTTC.

The rearrangement uses TRBV6-6 and TRBJ1-5; 8 bases agree with TRBD1. CDR3 length: 13 residues. Germline CDR1 reads MNHNY; CDR2 reads SVGAGI (reference sequence). Germline trimming cut 7 bases from V and 7 bases from J; bases unmatched to any gene: 6. This CDR3 is CASNTDRGQPQHF. CDR3 sequence (DNA): TGTGCCAGCAACACTGACAGGGGACAGCCCCAGCATTTT.

This clonotype was counted between two and nine times. The chain is built from TRBV12-3 or TRBV12-4 and TRBJ1-5; possible D gene TRBD1, 5 bases. V lost 8 bases to trimming and J lost 5 bases, with 19 bases between them. CDR3 length: 15 amino acids. The DNA of the CDR3 is TGTGCCAGCGGGAGGGACCAGGAGTCCCATCAGCCCCAGCATTTT. This encodes CASGRDQESHQPQHF.